The source of this T cell receptor beta chain is a study of shared clonotypes between healthy human individuals. The germline V gene encodes CDR1 SGHRS and CDR2 YFSETQ. V lost 2 bases to trimming and J lost 6 bases, with 17 bases between them. The CDR3 consists of 15 residues. Profiling relied on immunoSEQ multiplex PCR, and the TCRdb table lists in-frame clones only, not all of them. The top ten hold 1.7% of the sample, which has about 2.2 million clones, roughly 91% seen once. Naive CD8 cells, CD45RO-negative and positively selected for CCR7, excluded terminally differentiated effector memory CD45RA+ cells.

This TCR was recovered from a man aged 18 to 30 in good health. Some clones in this sample may be carry-over from other donors' samples. The sequenced sample consisted of naive CD8+ T cells from PBMCs. V gene TRBV5-1 combines with J gene TRBJ2-5; D might be TRBD2 (6 bases). The CDR3 DNA reads TGCGCCAGCAGCTTAGATGAGGTCGCGGGACAGACCCAGTACTTC. Its protein is CASSLDEVAGQTQYF.